Listed below are T cell receptor beta chains from one sample, sequenced in a study of blood T cell repertoires in COVID-19. Method: immunoSEQ multiplex PCR; TCRdb's copy keeps in-frame clones and lacks some. Of roughly 120,000 clones listed, approximately 87% are singletons. Sequencing input: peripheral blood. The receptors come from a man aged 25-45 years with acute or convalescent COVID-19. Both conserved end residues are part of each CDR3. The D gene is left open where the match is weak. Clone size, where shown, is once, few, many, or a class for clones that have expanded.

v_call	j_call	clone_size	d_call	cdr3_nt	cdr3_aa
TRBV24-1	TRBJ1-1	NA	NA	TGTGCCACCAGTGATTTGCCCCCAGGCCCCATGGCTGAAGCTTTCTTT	CATSDLPPGPMAEAFF
TRBV18	TRBJ2-5	NA	TRBD2	TGTGCCAGCTCACCGATAACCGGGACTAGCGGGACAACCGGGTCCCAGTACTTC	CASSPITGTSGTTGSQYF
TRBV15	TRBJ2-3	NA	NA	TGTGCCACCAGCAGAGATTCGGGCGGGTTCGGAGATACGCAGTATTTT	CATSRDSGGFGDTQYF
TRBV6-5	TRBJ1-2	NA	NA	TGTGCCAGCAGGCGGACAGAGAACTATGGCTACACCTTC	CASRRTENYGYTF
TRBV6-5	TRBJ1-4	NA	NA	TGTGCCAGCAGACCGGGACAAAGGGGACCGAAGTTGTTTTTT	CASRPGQRGPKLFF
TRBV3-1/TRBV3-2	TRBJ2-7	NA	NA	TGTGCCAGCTCTCAAGACGCTAGCCCCTCTACGTGGGAGCAGTACTTC	CASSQDASPSTWEQYF
TRBV7-9	TRBJ1-2	once	NA	TGTGCCAGCAGCTCCAGGACAGTATTTTATGGCTACACCTTC	CASSSRTVFYGYTF
TRBV5-1	TRBJ1-1	NA	NA	TGCGCCAGCAGCCACGACACACGGAACACTGAAGCTTTCTTT	CASSHDTRNTEAFF
TRBV9	TRBJ2-1	NA	TRBD2	TGTGCCAGCAGCGTAGTCGGGACTAGCCACAATGAGCAGTTCTTC	CASSVVGTSHNEQFF
TRBV5-3	TRBJ2-2	NA	NA	TGTGCCAGAAGCTTGGCGGACAGACATACCACCGGGGAGCTGTTTTTT	CARSLADRHTTGELFF
TRBV7-8	TRBJ1-1	NA	TRBD1	TGTGCCAGCAGCTTCAGGGGGACCCATGGTGTCACTGAAGCTTTCTTT	CASSFRGTHGVTEAFF
TRBV5-1	TRBJ1-2	NA	TRBD1	TGCGCCAGCAGCTTGACGTCTGGGACAGGGTCGAGGTATGGCTACACCTTC	CASSLTSGTGSRYGYTF
TRBV19	TRBJ1-5	NA	TRBD1	TGTGCCAGTAGTAACACAGGGGGAGAGGGTCAGCCCCAGCATTTT	CASSNTGGEGQPQHF
TRBV6-5	TRBJ2-1	NA	NA	TGTGCCACCACCCTAAGGGGGGGAACCTACAATGAGCAGTTCTTC	CATTLRGGTYNEQFF
TRBV11-3	TRBJ2-1	NA	TRBD2	TGTGCCAGCAGCCACGGGGGGGAGTACAATGAGCAGTTCTTC	CASSHGGEYNEQFF
TRBV7-6	TRBJ2-3	NA	NA	TGTGCCAGCAGCTTTGTCACAGAGAACACAGATACGCAGTATTTT	CASSFVTENTDTQYF
TRBV5-1	TRBJ1-3	NA	NA	TGCGCCAGCAGCTTGGGCGACAGGAGCTCTGGAAACACCATATATTTT	CASSLGDRSSGNTIYF
TRBV19	TRBJ2-3	NA	NA	TGTGCCAGTAGCCCTGGGCGGGGAGATACGCAGTATTTT	CASSPGRGDTQYF
TRBV4-3	TRBJ1-1	NA	NA	TGCGCCAGCAGCCAAGATCATTGGGCTAATGAAGCTTTCTTT	CASSQDHWANEAFF
TRBV6-2/TRBV6-3	TRBJ1-1	NA	NA	TGTGCCAGCAGTCTCGCCAGATCTGAAGCTTTCTTT	CASSLARSEAFF
TRBV18	TRBJ1-6	NA	NA	TGTGCCAGCTCCCTAGGGGCTAATTCACCCCTCCACTTT	CASSLGANSPLHF
TRBV19	TRBJ2-3	NA	NA	TGTGCCAGTAGCGCCCTTACTTCCACAGATACGCAGTATTTT	CASSALTSTDTQYF
TRBV6-4	TRBJ1-2	once	NA	TGTGCCAGCAGTGACTCGACGGGGGAGGGCTACACCTTC	CASSDSTGEGYTF
TRBV4-3	TRBJ1-5	once	TRBD1	TGCGCCAGCAGCCACTCGCTCTTTCAGGGGGCTAGCAATCAGCCCCAGCATTTT	CASSHSLFQGASNQPQHF
TRBV11-3	TRBJ2-2	once	TRBD2	TGTGCCAGCAGTTCTTGGACTAGCGGGAACACCGGGGAGCTGTTTTTT	CASSSWTSGNTGELFF
TRBV5-1	TRBJ1-1	NA	NA	TGCGCCAGCAGCTTACATCGACAGAGCATGAACACTGAAGCTTTCTTT	CASSLHRQSMNTEAFF
TRBV2	TRBJ1-4	few	NA	TGTGCCAGCAGTGCTCTGACAGCCGAACTGTTTTTT	CASSALTAELFF
TRBV11-1	TRBJ2-7	NA	TRBD2	TGTGCCAGCAGCTTAGCCGCGGGACTAGCGGGCGAGCAGTACTTC	CASSLAAGLAGEQYF
TRBV6-5	TRBJ1-4	NA	TRBD1	TGTGCCAGCATTAGGACAGGGGAAAAACTGTTTTTT	CASIRTGEKLFF
TRBV2	TRBJ1-1	NA	TRBD1	TGTGCCAGCAGTGAACAGGGGGCAGTGAACACTGAAGCTTTCTTT	CASSEQGAVNTEAFF
TRBV19	TRBJ2-1	NA	NA	TGTGCCAGTAGTATTTTGTTTACCCGTGTTAGCGGCACTAATGAGCAGTTCTTC	CASSILFTRVSGTNEQFF
TRBV5-4	TRBJ2-1	NA	TRBD2	TGTGCCAGCAGCTTGGTTCCCGGCGGGAGTGGGTCCGGCAATGAGCAGTTCTTC	CASSLVPGGSGSGNEQFF
TRBV5-1	TRBJ2-5	NA	NA	TGCGCCAGCAGCTTGGGGACAGTACAAGAGACCCAGTACTTC	CASSLGTVQETQYF
TRBV30	TRBJ1-3	NA	TRBD1	TGTGCCTGGCGACAGGGTCCGATGGCAAACACCATATATTTT	CAWRQGPMANTIYF
TRBV19	TRBJ1-1	few	NA	TGTGCCAGTAGTATCTCAGGGGCGTTGAGCACTGAAGCTTTCTTT	CASSISGALSTEAFF
TRBV20-1	TRBJ2-3	NA	NA	TGCAGCCCGGGGGCGCAGTATTTT	CSPGAQYF
TRBV30	TRBJ2-3	few	TRBD1	TGTGCCTGGAGTGTATCCTTGCGACAGGGTACAGATACGCAGTATTTT	CAWSVSLRQGTDTQYF
TRBV5-6	TRBJ2-1	NA	TRBD2	TGTGCCAGCAGCGGCGTCTTGAAGGGACTAGCGTCTCACAATGAGCAGTTCTTC	CASSGVLKGLASHNEQFF
TRBV6-5	TRBJ1-2	NA	NA	TGTGCCAGCAGAGGAAAGGACATCTATGGCTACACCTTC	CASRGKDIYGYTF
TRBV7-3	TRBJ2-3	few	TRBD2	TGTGCCAGCAGCTTAATCGCGGGAGAGGCAGATACGCAGTATTTT	CASSLIAGEADTQYF
TRBV27	TRBJ1-2	NA	NA	TGTGCCAGCAGTTTAACCGCCAGGGGCTTCGGTGGCTACACCTTC	CASSLTARGFGGYTF
TRBV12-2	TRBJ1-5	NA	NA	TGTGCAAGTTCGTCACAGAGTCAGCCCCAGCATTTT	CASSSQSQPQHF
TRBV6-2/TRBV6-3	TRBJ2-5	few	TRBD1	TGTGCCAGCAGTTACGGGTTGGGGACAGGAGCAGAGACCCAGTACTTC	CASSYGLGTGAETQYF
TRBV19	TRBJ1-5	NA	NA	TGTGCCAGTAGTCAGGATAGCAATCAGCCCCAGCATTTT	CASSQDSNQPQHF
TRBV25-1	TRBJ1-1	NA	NA	TGTGCCAGCAAGACAACAGGGATGGCTGAAGCTTTCTTT	CASKTTGMAEAFF
TRBV4-1	TRBJ2-5	NA	NA	TGCGCCAGCAGCCAATCTGCGGGCCAAGAGACCCAGTACTTC	CASSQSAGQETQYF
TRBV19	TRBJ2-1	NA	TRBD1	TGTGCCAGTAGTATTAGTGGACAGGGCTCTACTGAGCAGTTCTTC	CASSISGQGSTEQFF
TRBV6-5	TRBJ1-1	NA	NA	TGTGCCAGCACCATAGACAGCCCGGCTGAAGCTTTCTTT	CASTIDSPAEAFF